These T cell receptor beta chains were read from a single sample in a study of blood T cell repertoires in COVID-19. Assay used: immunoSEQ multiplex PCR; TCRdb lists only in-frame clones, some missing. Here the sample spans over 350,000 clones, about 85% being singletons. The sample was PBMCs or T cells enriched from blood (not recorded which). The receptors here all came from a woman aged 18 to 35 with acute COVID-19. Each CDR3 is given with its conserved first and last residue. Fields, in order: J gene, V gene, D gene, CDR3 length, clone size, CDR3 protein, CDR3 DNA. The D gene is left open where the match is weak. Clone size, where shown, is once, few, many, or a class for clones that have expanded.

TRBJ2-2 TRBV7-3 - 15 - CASSLNGGSTGELFF TGTGCCAGCAGCCTCAATGGTGGCAGTACCGGGGAGCTGTTTTTT
TRBJ2-1 TRBV9 TRBD2 15 - CASSETSGSYNEQFF TGTGCCAGCAGCGAAACTAGCGGGTCTTACAATGAGCAGTTCTTC
TRBJ2-2 TRBV5-1 - 16 - CASSLSVAANTGELFF TGCGCCAGCAGCTTGTCCGTTGCGGCGAACACCGGGGAGCTGTTTTTT
TRBJ2-2 TRBV7-8 TRBD2 19 - CASSPGLGLAGGRTGELFF TGTGCCAGCAGCCCGGGGTTGGGACTAGCGGGGGGCCGCACCGGGGAGCTGTTTTTT
TRBJ2-1 TRBV29-1 TRBD2 14 - CSALTSGSGNEQFF TGCAGCGCCCTTACTAGCGGGAGTGGTAATGAGCAGTTCTTC
TRBJ2-5 TRBV9 TRBD2 17 - CASSASGTSGSLETQYF TGTGCCAGCAGCGCCTCGGGGACTAGCGGGAGTTTAGAGACCCAGTACTTC
TRBJ1-5 TRBV15 - 14 - CATSRSAGSQPQHF TGTGCCACCAGCAGATCTGCAGGGTCTCAGCCCCAGCATTTT
TRBJ1-5 TRBV19 TRBD1 15 - CASVAGTGGSQPQHF TGTGCCAGCGTTGCTGGGACAGGGGGCAGCCAGCCCCAGCATTTT
TRBJ2-3 TRBV7-2 TRBD2 18 - CASSLSNRLAGVTDTQYF TGTGCCAGCAGCTTATCAAACCGATTAGCGGGAGTGACAGATACGCAGTATTTT
TRBJ2-7 TRBV11-2 - 17 - CASSLDLSNLGAYEQYF TGTGCCAGCAGCTTAGATTTAAGCAACTTAGGGGCCTACGAGCAGTACTTC
TRBJ1-4 TRBV27 TRBD1 15 few CASRRGDSSNEKLFF TGTGCCAGCAGGAGAGGGGACAGCAGTAATGAAAAACTGTTTTTT
TRBJ2-3 TRBV4-3 TRBD2 16 - CASSFGLAGSTDTQYF TGCGCCAGCAGCTTTGGACTAGCGGGATCCACAGATACGCAGTATTTT
TRBJ2-7 TRBV5-4 - 12 - CASSLGGPEQYF TGTGCCAGCAGCTTAGGAGGGCCCGAGCAGTACTTC
TRBJ2-3 TRBV20-1 TRBD2 11 - CSAVGRDTQYF TGCAGTGCCGTCGGGAGGGATACGCAGTATTTT
TRBJ1-2 TRBV30 TRBD1 15 - CAWTKGDRGLGGYTF TGTGCCTGGACTAAAGGGGACAGGGGGTTGGGCGGCTACACCTTC
TRBJ1-1 TRBV5-6 - 15 - CASSHLIGGDTEAFF TGTGCCAGCAGCCACCTAATCGGGGGGGACACTGAAGCTTTCTTT
TRBJ2-7 TRBV6-5 - 15 - CASSYGAGAINEQYF TGTGCCAGCAGTTACGGGGCAGGGGCGATAAACGAGCAGTACTTC